This T cell receptor beta chain was captured in a study of control samples from healthy donors and cancer patients. Sequencing was performed with immunoSEQ multiplex PCR; in TCRdb, only in-frame clones are kept and a portion is missing. The sample lists about 170,000 clones; 93% were seen once. V was clipped by 3 bases and J by 1 base, with 5 bases between them. This CDR3 is built from 13 residues. Germline-derived CDR1 and CDR2 are SGDLS and YYNGEE. Sequenced: blood. The chain joins TRBV9 to TRBJ1-5, with TRBD1 as a possible D gene (5 bases). This receptor was identified in a woman in her fifties or sixties in good health. The CDR3 DNA sequence: TGTGCCAGCAGCGGGGGGAGCAATCAGCCCCAGCATTTT. Its protein product is CASSGGSNQPQHF.